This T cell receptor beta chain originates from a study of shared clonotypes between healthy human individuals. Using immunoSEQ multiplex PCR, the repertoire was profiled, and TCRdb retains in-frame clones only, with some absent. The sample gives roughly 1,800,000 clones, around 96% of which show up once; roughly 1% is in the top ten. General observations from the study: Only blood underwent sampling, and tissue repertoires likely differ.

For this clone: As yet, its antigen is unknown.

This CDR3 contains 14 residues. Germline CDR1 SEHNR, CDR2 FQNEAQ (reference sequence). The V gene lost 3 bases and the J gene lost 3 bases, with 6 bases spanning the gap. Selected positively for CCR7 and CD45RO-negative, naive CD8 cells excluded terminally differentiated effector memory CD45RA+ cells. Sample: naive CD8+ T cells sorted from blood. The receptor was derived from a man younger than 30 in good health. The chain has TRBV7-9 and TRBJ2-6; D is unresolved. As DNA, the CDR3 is TGTGCCAGCAGCTTCTCTGTTGGGGCCAACGTCCTGACTTTC. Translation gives CASSFSVGANVLTF.